This T cell receptor beta chain was sequenced for a study of identical twins. The sample holds a few counts of this clonotype. CDR3 length: 15 residues. V lost 8 bases to trimming and J lost 2 bases; unmatched junction nucleotides: 9. TCRdb re-derived calls from the 5' RACE reads in MiXCR, one entry per CDR3 protein. The sample consists of hundreds of thousands of distinct CDR3 sequences, around 24% of them appearing once. In addition, the sample was reused for a study of T cells expressing NK-cell markers. From that second work: Also leading the CD3+CD56-NKG2C+ fraction in a few donors were these clonotypes.

The sequence was obtained from a young woman in good health. V gene TRBV12-3 or TRBV12-4 combines with J gene TRBJ2-3; 8 bases agree with TRBD2. The source material was CD4+ T cells sorted from blood. CDR3 nucleotide sequence: TGTGCCAGCGTATCCACTAGCGGCCCCACAGATACGCAGTATTTT. Translated: CASVSTSGPTDTQYF.